What follows is one TCR beta chain and its context. These data are taken from a study of neoadjuvant anti-PD-1 for oral cavity cancer. The CDR3 sequence is 14 residues long. Germline lookup yields CDR1 SNHLY and CDR2 FYNNEI. Between the trimmed V and J ends, which lost 1 base and 4 bases, there was a span of 10 bases. The assay was immunoSEQ multiplex PCR, and TCRdb's table has in-frame clones only and misses some. The sample consists of some 15,000 clones, about 65% of them appearing once. The chain is built from TRBV2 and TRBJ1-2; D is unclear. The material was PBMCs, obtained before nivolumab (anti-PD-1) treatment. The sequence came from a person aged 40 to 85 with oral cavity squamous cell carcinoma. The CDR3 DNA follows: TGTGCCAGCAGTGAAGGGCGGAAAGGCTATGGCTACACCTTC. This encodes CASSEGRKGYGYTF.